This T cell receptor beta chain was found in a study of T cells in Graves' hyperthyroidism and ophthalmopathy. Germline V gene data show CDR1 as MNHNS and CDR2 as SASEGT. Deletions cut 2 bases from V and 5 bases from J, with 13 bases between. This CDR3 has 16 amino acids. Researchers took RNA transcripts and amplified the TCR beta CDR3 regions from them. During a first-round RT-PCR of the TCR CDR3, the HTBI primer set was used. Via MiXCR, TCRdb re-called the multiplex PCR reads, giving one row per CDR3 protein. The repertoire consists of fewer than 850,000 distinct CDR3 sequences, with roughly 17% occurring once and the leading ten covering 15%.

The TCR sequence derives from a man aged 45 to 65 with Graves' hyperthyroidism. V and J are TRBV6-1 and TRBJ2-6; D remains ambiguous. The specimen sequenced was blood. This CDR3 reads CASSEFETIRANVLTF. CDR3 nucleotide sequence: TGTGCCAGCAGTGAATTTGAAACTATAAGGGCCAACGTCCTGACTTTC.